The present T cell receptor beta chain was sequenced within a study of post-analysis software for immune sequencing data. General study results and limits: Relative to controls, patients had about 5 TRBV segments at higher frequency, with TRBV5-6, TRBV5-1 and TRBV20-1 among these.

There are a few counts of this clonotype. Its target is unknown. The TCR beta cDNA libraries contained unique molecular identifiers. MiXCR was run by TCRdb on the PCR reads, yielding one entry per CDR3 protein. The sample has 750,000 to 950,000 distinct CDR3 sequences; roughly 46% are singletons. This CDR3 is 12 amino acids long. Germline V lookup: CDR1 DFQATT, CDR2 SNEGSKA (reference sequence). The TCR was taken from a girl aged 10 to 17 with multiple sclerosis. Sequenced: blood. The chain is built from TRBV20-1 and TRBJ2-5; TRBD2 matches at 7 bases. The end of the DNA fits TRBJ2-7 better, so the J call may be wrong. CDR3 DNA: TGCAGTGCTAGAGAAGCGGGAAGCGAGCAGTACTTC. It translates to CSAREAGSEQYF.